This TCR beta chain was documented in a study of CDR3 diversity in severe acne. With 5 bases clipped from V and 0 bases from J, the junction kept 6 bases outside the gene matches. The germline V gene encodes CDR1 SGHTA and CDR2 FQGNSA. The CDR3 extends over 15 amino acids. MiXCR, applied by TCRdb to the PCR reads, yields one record per CDR3 protein. The sample consists of about 100,000 distinct CDR3 sequences, under 60% of them appearing once. The source of this sequence is a male donor with acne. The chain recombines TRBV7-2 with TRBJ2-7; 8 bases match TRBD2. The sequenced sample consisted of blood. CDR3 residues: CASSRITSGSYEQYF. In DNA form, the CDR3 reads TGTGCCAGCAGCCGTATCACTAGCGGCTCCTACGAGCAGTACTTC. Drawing the rest from reference TRBV7-2 and TRBJ2-7, the complete variable domain is GAGVSQSPSNKVTEKGKDVELRCDPISGHTALYWYRQSLGQGLEFLIYFQGNSAPDKSGLPSDRFSAERTGGSVSTLTIQRTQQEDSAVYLCASSRITSGSYEQYFGPGTRLTVT.